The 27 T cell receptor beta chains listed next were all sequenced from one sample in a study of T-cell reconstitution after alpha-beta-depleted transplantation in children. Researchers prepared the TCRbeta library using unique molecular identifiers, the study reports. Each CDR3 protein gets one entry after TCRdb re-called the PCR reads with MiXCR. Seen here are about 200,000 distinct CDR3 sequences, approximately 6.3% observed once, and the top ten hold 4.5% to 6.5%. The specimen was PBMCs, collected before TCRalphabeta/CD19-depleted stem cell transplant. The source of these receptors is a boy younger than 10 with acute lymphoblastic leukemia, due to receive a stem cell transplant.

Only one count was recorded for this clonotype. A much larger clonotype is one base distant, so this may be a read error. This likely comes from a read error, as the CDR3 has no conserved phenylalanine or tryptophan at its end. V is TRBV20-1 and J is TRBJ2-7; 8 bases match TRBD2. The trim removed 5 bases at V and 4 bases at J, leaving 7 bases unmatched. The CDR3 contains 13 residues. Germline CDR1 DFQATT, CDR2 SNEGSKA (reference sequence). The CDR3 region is CSAVPGLGYEQYY. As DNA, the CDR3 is TGCAGTGCTGTCCCGGGACTAGGATACGAGCAGTACTAC.

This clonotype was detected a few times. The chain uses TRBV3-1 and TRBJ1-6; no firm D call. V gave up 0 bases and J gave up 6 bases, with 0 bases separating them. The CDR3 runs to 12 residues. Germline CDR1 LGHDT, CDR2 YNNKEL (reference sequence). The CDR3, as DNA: TGTGCCAGCAGCCAAGATAATTCACCCCTCCACTTT. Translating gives CASSQDNSPLHF.

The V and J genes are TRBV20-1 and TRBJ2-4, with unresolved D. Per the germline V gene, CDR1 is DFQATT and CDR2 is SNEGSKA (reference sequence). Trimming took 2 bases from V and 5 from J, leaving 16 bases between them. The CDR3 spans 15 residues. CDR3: CSARLRADPQNIQYF. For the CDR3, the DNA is TGCAGTGCTAGACTACGCGCGGATCCCCAAAACATTCAGTACTTC.

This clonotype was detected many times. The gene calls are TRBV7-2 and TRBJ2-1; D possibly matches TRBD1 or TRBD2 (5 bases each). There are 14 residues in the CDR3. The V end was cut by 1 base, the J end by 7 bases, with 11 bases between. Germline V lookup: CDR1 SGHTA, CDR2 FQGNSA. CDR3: CASSLGGEGNEQFF. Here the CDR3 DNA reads TGTGCCAGCAGCTTAGGGGGTGAGGGGAATGAGCAGTTCTTC.

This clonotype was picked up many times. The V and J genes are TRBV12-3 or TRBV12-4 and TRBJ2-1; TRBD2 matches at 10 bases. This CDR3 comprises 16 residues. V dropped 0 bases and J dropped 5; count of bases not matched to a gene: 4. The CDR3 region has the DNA TGTGCCAGCAGTTTAGCGGGAGCGGGGGGGGACAATGAGCAGTTCTTC. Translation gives CASSLAGAGGDNEQFF.

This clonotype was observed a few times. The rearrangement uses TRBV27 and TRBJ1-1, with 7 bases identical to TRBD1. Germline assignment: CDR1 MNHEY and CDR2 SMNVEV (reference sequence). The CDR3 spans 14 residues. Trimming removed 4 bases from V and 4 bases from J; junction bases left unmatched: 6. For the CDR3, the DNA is TGTGCCAGCAGTTATCGACAGGGTCCCACTGAAGCTTTCTTT. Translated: CASSYRQGPTEAFF.

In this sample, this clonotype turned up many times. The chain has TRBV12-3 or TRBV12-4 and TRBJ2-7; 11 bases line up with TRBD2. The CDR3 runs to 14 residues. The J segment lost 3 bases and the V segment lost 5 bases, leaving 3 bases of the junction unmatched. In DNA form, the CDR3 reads TGTGCCAGCAGTCCTAGCGGGGGGATCTACGAGCAGTACTTC. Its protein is CASSPSGGIYEQYF.

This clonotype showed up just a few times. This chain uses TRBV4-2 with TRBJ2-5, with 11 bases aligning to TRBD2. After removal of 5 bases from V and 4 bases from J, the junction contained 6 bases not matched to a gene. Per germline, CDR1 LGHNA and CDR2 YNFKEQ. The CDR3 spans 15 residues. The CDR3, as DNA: TGTGCCAGCAGCAATAGCGGGGGGGCTCGAGAGACCCAGTACTTC. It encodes CASSNSGGARETQYF.

CDR3 DNA: TGTGCCAGCACTCAAATTGGAGAGCCCCAGCATTTT. Its translation is CASTQIGEPQHF. This rearrangement joins TRBV6-6 to TRBJ1-5, with D hard to call. V gave up 7 bases and J gave up 8 bases, with 12 bases separating them. This CDR3 is built from 12 residues. Germline-derived CDR1 and CDR2 are MNHNY and SVGAGI (reference sequence).

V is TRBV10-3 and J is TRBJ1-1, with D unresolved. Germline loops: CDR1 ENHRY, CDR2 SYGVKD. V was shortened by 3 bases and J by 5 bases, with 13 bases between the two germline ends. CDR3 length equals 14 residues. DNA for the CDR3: TGTGCCATCAGTGACAATCTCATAGGTACTGAAGCTTTCTTT. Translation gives CAISDNLIGTEAFF.

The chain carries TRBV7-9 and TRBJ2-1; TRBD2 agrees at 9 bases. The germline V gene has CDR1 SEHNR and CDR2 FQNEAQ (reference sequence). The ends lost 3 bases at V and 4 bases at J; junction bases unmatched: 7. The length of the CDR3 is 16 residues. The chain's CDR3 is CASSFGLAGIYNEQFF. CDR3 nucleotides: TGTGCCAGCAGCTTCGGGCTAGCGGGGATTTACAATGAGCAGTTCTTC. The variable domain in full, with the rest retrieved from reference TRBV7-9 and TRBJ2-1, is DTGVSQNPRHKITKRGQNVTFRCDPISEHNRLYWYRQTLGQGPEFLTYFQNEAQLEKSRLLSDRFSAERPKGSFSTLEIQRTEQGDSAMYLCASSFGLAGIYNEQFFGPGTRLTVL.

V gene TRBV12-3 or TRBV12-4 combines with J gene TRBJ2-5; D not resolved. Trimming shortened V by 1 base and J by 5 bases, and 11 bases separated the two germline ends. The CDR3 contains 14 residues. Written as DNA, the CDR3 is TGTGCCAGCAGTTTAGTCATGGGTCGCGAGACCCAGTACTTC. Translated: CASSLVMGRETQYF.

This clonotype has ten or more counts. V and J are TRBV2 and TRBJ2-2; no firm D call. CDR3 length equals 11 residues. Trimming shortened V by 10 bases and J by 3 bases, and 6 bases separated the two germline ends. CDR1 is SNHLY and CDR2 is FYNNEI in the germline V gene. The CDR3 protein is CAIFDTGELFF. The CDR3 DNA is TGTGCCATATTCGACACCGGGGAGCTGTTTTTT. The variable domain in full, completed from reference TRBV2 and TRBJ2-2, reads EPEVTQTPSHQVTQMGQEVILRCVPISNHLYFYWYRQILGQKVEFLVSFYNNEISEKSEIFDDQFSVERPDGSNFTLKIRSTKLEDSAMYFCAIFDTGELFFGEGSRLTVL.

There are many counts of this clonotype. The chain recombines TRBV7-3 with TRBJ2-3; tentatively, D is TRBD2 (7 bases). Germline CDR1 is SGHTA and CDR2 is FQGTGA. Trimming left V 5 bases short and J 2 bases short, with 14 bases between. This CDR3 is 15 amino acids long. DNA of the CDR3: TGTGCCAGCAGCCCCTATGGGGGGGCCACAGATACGCAGTATTTT. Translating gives CASSPYGGATDTQYF.

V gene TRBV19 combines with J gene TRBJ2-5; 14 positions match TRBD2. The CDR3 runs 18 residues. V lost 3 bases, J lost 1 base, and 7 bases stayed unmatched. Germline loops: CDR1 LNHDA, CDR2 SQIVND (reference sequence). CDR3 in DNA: TGTGCCAGTAGTATGGATGGACTAGCGGGGGGCTTCCAAGAGACCCAGTACTTC. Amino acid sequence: CASSMDGLAGGFQETQYF.

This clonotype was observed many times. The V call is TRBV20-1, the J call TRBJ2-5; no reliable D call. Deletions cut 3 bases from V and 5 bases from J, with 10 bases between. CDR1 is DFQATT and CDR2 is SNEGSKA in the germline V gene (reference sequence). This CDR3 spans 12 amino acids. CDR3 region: CSARESTETQYF. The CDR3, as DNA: TGCAGTGCTAGGGAAAGCACGGAGACCCAGTACTTC.

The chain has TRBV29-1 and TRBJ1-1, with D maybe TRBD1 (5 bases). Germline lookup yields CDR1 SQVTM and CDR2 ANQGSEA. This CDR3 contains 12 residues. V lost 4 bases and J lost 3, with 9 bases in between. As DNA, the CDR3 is TGCAGCGTTGGAGGGGATGACACTGAAGCTTTCTTT. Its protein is CSVGGDDTEAFF.

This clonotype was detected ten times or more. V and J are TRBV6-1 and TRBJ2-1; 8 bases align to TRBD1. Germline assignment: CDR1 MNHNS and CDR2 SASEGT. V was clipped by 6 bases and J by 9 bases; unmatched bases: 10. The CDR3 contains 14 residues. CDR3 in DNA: TGTGCCAGCAGCCTCGGACAGGGAGCTCCTGAGCAGTTCTTC. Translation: CASSLGQGAPEQFF.

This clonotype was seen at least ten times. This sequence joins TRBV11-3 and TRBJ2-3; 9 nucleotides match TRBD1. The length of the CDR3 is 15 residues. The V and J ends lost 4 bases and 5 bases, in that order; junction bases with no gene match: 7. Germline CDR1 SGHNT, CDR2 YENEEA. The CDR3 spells CASSSGQGTEDTQYF. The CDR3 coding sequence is TGTGCCAGCAGCTCCGGACAGGGGACGGAAGATACGCAGTATTTT. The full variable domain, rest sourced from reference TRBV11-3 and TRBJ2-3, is EAGVVQSPRYKIIEKKQPVAFWCNPISGHNTLYWYLQNLGQGPELLIRYENEEAVDDSQLPKDRFSAERLKGVDSTLKIQPAELGDSAVYLCASSSGQGTEDTQYFGPGTRLTVL.

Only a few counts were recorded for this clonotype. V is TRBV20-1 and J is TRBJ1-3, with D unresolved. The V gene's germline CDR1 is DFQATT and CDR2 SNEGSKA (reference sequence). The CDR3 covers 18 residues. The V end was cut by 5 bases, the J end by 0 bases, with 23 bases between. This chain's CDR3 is CSAPLPLSRISSGNTIYF. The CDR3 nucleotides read TGCAGTGCTCCTCTGCCGCTCTCTCGCATCAGCTCTGGAAACACCATATATTTT.

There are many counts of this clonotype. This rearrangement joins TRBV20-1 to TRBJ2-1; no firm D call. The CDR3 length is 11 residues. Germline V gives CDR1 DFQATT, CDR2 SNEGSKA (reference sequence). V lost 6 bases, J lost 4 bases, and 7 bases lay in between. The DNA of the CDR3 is TGCAGTGCCGAATCGTACAATGAGCAGTTCTTC. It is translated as CSAESYNEQFF.

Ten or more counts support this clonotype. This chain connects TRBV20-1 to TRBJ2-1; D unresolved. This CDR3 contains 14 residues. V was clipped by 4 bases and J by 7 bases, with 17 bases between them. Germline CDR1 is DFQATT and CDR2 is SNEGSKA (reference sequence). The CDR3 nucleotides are TGCAGTGCTACGAGCGATTGGGGTGGGAATGAGCAGTTCTTC. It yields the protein CSATSDWGGNEQFF.

The CDR3 loop is CSARDPAGSQETQYF. The CDR3 DNA is TGCAGTGCTAGAGATCCAGCGGGGTCCCAAGAGACCCAGTACTTC. The gene calls are TRBV20-1 and TRBJ2-5; 7 positions agree with TRBD2. Trimming took 0 bases from V and 1 from J; bases not matched to a gene: 5. Germline values: CDR1 DFQATT, CDR2 SNEGSKA (reference sequence). The CDR3 runs to 15 residues.

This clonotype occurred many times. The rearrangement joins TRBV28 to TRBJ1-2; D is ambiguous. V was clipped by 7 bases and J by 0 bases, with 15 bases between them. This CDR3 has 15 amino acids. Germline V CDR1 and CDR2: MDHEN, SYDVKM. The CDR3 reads CASTPQQGANYGYTF. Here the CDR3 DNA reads TGTGCCAGCACCCCCCAACAAGGTGCTAACTATGGCTACACCTTC.

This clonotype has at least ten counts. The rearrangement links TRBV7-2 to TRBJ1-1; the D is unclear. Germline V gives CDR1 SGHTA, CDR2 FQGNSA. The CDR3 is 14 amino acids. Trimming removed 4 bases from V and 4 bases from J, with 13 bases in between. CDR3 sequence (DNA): TGTGCCAGCAGCTCAGGCCCTAGCGGCACTGAAGCTTTCTTT. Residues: CASSSGPSGTEAFF. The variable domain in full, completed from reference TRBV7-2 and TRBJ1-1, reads GAGVSQSPSNKVTEKGKDVELRCDPISGHTALYWYRQSLGQGLEFLIYFQGNSAPDKSGLPSDRFSAERTGGSVSTLTIQRTQQEDSAVYLCASSSGPSGTEAFFGQGTRLTVV.

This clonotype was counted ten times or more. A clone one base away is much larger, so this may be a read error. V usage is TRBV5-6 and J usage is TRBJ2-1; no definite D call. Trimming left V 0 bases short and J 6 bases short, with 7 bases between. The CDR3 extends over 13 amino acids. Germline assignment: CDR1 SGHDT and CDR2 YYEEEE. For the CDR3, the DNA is TGTGCCAGCAGCTTGGGAGCGAGCAATGAGCAGTTCTTC. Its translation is CASSLGASNEQFF.

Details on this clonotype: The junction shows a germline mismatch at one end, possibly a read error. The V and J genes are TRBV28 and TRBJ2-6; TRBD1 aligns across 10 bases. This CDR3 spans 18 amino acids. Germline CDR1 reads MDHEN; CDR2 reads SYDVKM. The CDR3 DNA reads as TGTGACAGCAGCCGGGACAGGGGCGCTTCCTCTGGGGCCAACGTCCTGACTTTC. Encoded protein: CDSSRDRGASSGANVLTF.